This T cell receptor beta chain was sequenced during a study of blood T cell repertoires in COVID-19. Study as a whole: Sites in the United States, Italy and Spain provided acute and convalescent COVID-19 samples. Sample material is recorded as cDNA or gDNA derived from T cells, B-cell-depleted T cells, or PBMCs.

Germline V gene sequence: CDR1 MNHEY, CDR2 SVGEGT. After removal of 0 bases from V and 8 bases from J, the junction contained 10 bases not matched to a gene. The CDR3 has 16 residues. Produced via immunoSEQ multiplex PCR; TCRdb's table is partial and in-frame only. The sample yields about 170,000 clones, around 82% seen once. Sequencing was done on a sample of peripheral blood. The source is a human donor with acute or convalescent COVID-19. The donor label of this sample is uncertain. J is TRBJ1-2 and V is TRBV6-2 or TRBV6-3, with 9 bases identical to TRBD1. The CDR3 loop is CASSYSIQGASEGYTF. In DNA form, the CDR3 reads TGTGCCAGCAGTTACTCGATACAGGGGGCATCGGAAGGCTACACCTTC.